One and the same sample provided the 25 T cell receptor delta chains below, sequenced in a study of gamma-delta chains in newborns, infants, children. TCRdb reran clone calling via CATT on the reads. This table holds several thousand delta-chain clones, roughly 40% found once. The sample comprised blood. The receptors stem from a child who received the measles vaccine.

This chain joins TRDV1 and TRDJ3; D unclear. The germline gives CDR1 TSWWSYY, CDR2 QGS. Trimming took off 5 bases at V and 8 bases at J, with 13 bases between the two ends. There are 15 residues in the CDR3. In nucleotides, the CDR3 is TGTGCTCTTGGGTCACTACGAGATAACACCCGACAGATGTTTTTC. It encodes CALGSLRDNTRQMFF.

The J gene is TRDJ1, the V gene TRDV1, with 9 nucleotides matching TRDD3. V shed 6 bases and J 0 bases; nucleotides not matched to a gene: 20. Germline V gene lookup returns CDR1 TSWWSYY and CDR2 QGS. The CDR3 runs 20 residues. In nucleotides, the CDR3 is TGTGCTCTTGGTAAACGGGGAAACTGGGGGACCCGTCAATACACCGATAAACTCATCTTT. Residues: CALGKRGNWGTRQYTDKLIF.

About this clone itself: This sample includes further DNA sequences coding for the same CDR3. The chain has TRDV3 and TRDJ1, with TRDD3 matching over 12 bases. Unmatched junction bases numbered 27, after V lost 3 bases and J lost 1 base. The CDR3 is 22 residues long. The germline gives CDR1 TVYSNPD, CDR2 GDNSRS (reference sequence). CDR3 sequence: CAFAISLILGDTPLMGTDKLIF. The CDR3, as DNA: TGTGCCTTCGCGATTTCCCTCATACTGGGGGATACTCCTCTGATGGGCACCGATAAACTCATCTTT.

Points on this clone: A much larger clone lies a single base off, so this may be a read error. This sequence joins TRDV1 and TRDJ1; 9 nucleotides agree with TRDD3. This CDR3 spans 23 amino acids. The germline gives CDR1 TSWWSYY, CDR2 QGS. The V gene end was trimmed by 2 bases and the J gene end by 6 bases; junction bases not matched to a gene: 31. CDR3 protein: CALGESPPPYFQRRGWGINKLIF. CDR3 coding DNA: TGTGCTCTTGGGGAATCCCCTCCTCCTTACTTCCAACGGAGGGGCTGGGGGATTAATAAACTCATCTTT.

The rearrangement joins TRDV1 to TRDJ1, with D unresolved. V shed 0 bases and J shed 0 bases, with 17 bases lying between them. Germline V CDR1 and CDR2: TSWWSYY, QGS. CDR3 length equals 18 residues. The chain's CDR3 is CALGELTDLNLYTDKLIF. DNA of the CDR3: TGTGCTCTTGGGGAACTGACGGATCTGAACCTGTACACCGATAAACTCATCTTT.

On this clone itself: Compared with germline, one end of the junction differs, possibly owing to a read error. The V and J genes are TRDV1 and TRDJ3; D gene uncertain. The CDR3 is 16 amino acids. Germline-derived CDR1 and CDR2 are TSWWSYY and QGS. CDR3 sequence: CALGERGSRDTRQMFF. CDR3 sequence (DNA): TGTGCTCTTGGGGAACGGGGCTCCCGGGACACCCGACAGATGTTTTTC.

This clone was counted only a few times. The rearrangement joins TRDV3 to TRDJ1, with D perhaps matching TRDD2 (5 bases). From germline, CDR1 is TVYSNPD and CDR2 GDNSRS (reference sequence). Trimming removed 4 bases from V and 5 bases from J, with 17 bases in between. This CDR3 has 13 amino acids. CDR3 in DNA: TGTGCCTCCCGCCTTCACGTACGGGATAAACTCATCTTT. Protein sequence: CASRLHVRDKLIF.

The V and J genes are TRDV2 and TRDJ1; TRDD3 matches at 9 bases. The V gene's germline CDR1 is GEAIGNYY and CDR2 EKD. V lost 3 bases to trimming and J lost 0 bases; unmatched junction nucleotides: 10. CDR3 length: 17 amino acids. The CDR3 sequence: CACDSNLGDRYTDKLIF. For the CDR3, the DNA is TGTGCCTGTGACTCCAACCTGGGGGATCGGTACACCGATAAACTCATCTTT.

This sequence joins TRDV1 and TRDJ1, with TRDD3 identical over 12 bases. Trimming took 0 bases from V and 5 from J; bases not matched to a gene: 16. The CDR3 is made up of 20 amino acids. Germline CDR1 TSWWSYY, CDR2 QGS. Written as DNA, the CDR3 is TGTGCTCTTGGGGAACTTGACCCTTACTGGGGGATACCCGGCGGGGATAAACTCATCTTT. The encoded protein is CALGELDPYWGIPGGDKLIF.

This clone is deemed medium-sized. The J gene is TRDJ1, the V gene TRDV1, with 7 bases identical to TRDD3. V trimming: 0 bases; J trimming: 0 bases; junction bases outside the gene matches: 22. The CDR3 has 22 amino acids. The germline V gene encodes CDR1 TSWWSYY and CDR2 QGS. The CDR3 DNA follows: TGTGCTCTTGGGGAACTATCCCAACTTCGTTATCTACTGGGGTCGTACACCGATAAACTCATCTTT. Translated, it gives CALGELSQLRYLLGSYTDKLIF.

CDR3: CASTFLSLGGLTDKLIF. DNA of the CDR3: TGTGCCTCAACCTTCCTTTCACTGGGGGGCCTCACCGATAAACTCATCTTT. The chain links TRDV3 to TRDJ1; D might be TRDD3 (8 bases). Germline lookup yields CDR1 TVYSNPD and CDR2 GDNSRS (reference sequence). CDR3 length: 17 amino acids. Trimming pared 4 bases from V and 1 base from J, leaving 25 bases between.

This clone is deemed medium-sized (0.01 to 0.1%). J is TRDJ1 and V is TRDV2; D remains ambiguous. The CDR3 covers 14 residues. CDR1 is GEAIGNYY and CDR2 is EKD in the germline V gene. Deletions cut 2 bases from V and 0 bases from J, with 9 bases between. CDR3 in amino acids: CACDRGPYTDKLIF. The CDR3 DNA reads as TGTGCCTGTGACAGGGGTCCGTACACCGATAAACTCATCTTT.

The chain couples TRDV1 to TRDJ1, with D possibly matching TRDD2 (5 bases). Germline CDR1 TSWWSYY, CDR2 QGS. This CDR3 region has 17 residues. V lost 2 bases and J 8 bases, leaving 24 bases between the germline ends. CDR3 amino acids: CALGETGPLLEAGKLIF. CDR3 nucleotide sequence: TGTGCTCTTGGGGAAACGGGGCCCCTTCTAGAGGCCGGAAAACTCATCTTT.

This clone is termed medium-sized. The chain has TRDV2 and TRDJ1; possibly TRDD3 for D (6 bases). Deletions cut 5 bases from V and 5 bases from J, with 14 bases between. This CDR3 is built from 13 residues. Germline assignment: CDR1 GEAIGNYY and CDR2 EKD. CDR3 sequence: CACVPLTGDKLIF. CDR3 bases: TGTGCCTGTGTCCCTCTTACTGGGGATAAACTCATCTTT.

This clone was observed a single time. The genes are TRDV1 and TRDJ1; 10 bases agree with TRDD3. With 5 bases clipped from V and 2 bases from J, the junction kept 29 bases outside the gene matches. Germline V gene sequence: CDR1 TSWWSYY, CDR2 QGS. The CDR3 spans 23 residues. This chain's CDR3 is CALGPSGWFLPRTVLGDTDKLIF. The CDR3 bases are TGTGCTCTTGGGCCATCCGGTTGGTTCCTACCTCGTACTGTACTGGGGGATACCGATAAACTCATCTTT.

This clone was detected only a few times. The chain links TRDV1 to TRDJ1; 11 bases fit TRDD3. Germline V lookup: CDR1 TSWWSYY, CDR2 QGS. V was pared by 8 bases and J by 2 bases, with 16 bases of the junction left unmatched. The CDR3 runs 18 residues. CDR3 amino acids: CALPHWGIRGRGTDKLIF. Here the CDR3 DNA reads TGTGCTCTTCCACACTGGGGGATAAGGGGGAGAGGTACCGATAAACTCATCTTT.

This clone is judged medium-sized (0.01 to 0.1%). The gene calls are TRDV2 and TRDJ3; 11 bases align to TRDD3. CDR1 and CDR2 (germline): GEAIGNYY, EKD. Trimming removed 2 bases from V and 3 bases from J; junction bases left unmatched: 17. This CDR3 has 22 amino acids. The CDR3 protein is CACDMAGLGDTARGWDTRQMFF. The CDR3 DNA sequence: TGTGCCTGTGACATGGCGGGTCTGGGGGATACAGCCCGTGGCTGGGACACCCGACAGATGTTTTTC.

The chain recombines TRDV1 with TRDJ1, with 9 bases identical to TRDD3. The CDR3 totals 21 residues. With 2 bases clipped from V and 8 bases from J, the junction kept 27 bases outside the gene matches. CDR1 is TSWWSYY and CDR2 is QGS in the germline V gene. Here the CDR3 DNA reads TGTGCTCTTGGGGAAATGGCCGCTAGGTACTGGGGGACACCAAGTACCGGCAAACTCATCTTT. As protein: CALGEMAARYWGTPSTGKLIF.

The chain joins TRDV1 to TRDJ1; 8 bases match TRDD3. With 0 bases clipped from V and 8 bases from J, the junction kept 5 bases outside the gene matches. The germline gives CDR1 TSWWSYY, CDR2 QGS. This CDR3 is built from 14 residues. The CDR3 spells CALGELPWGTKLIF. Here the CDR3 DNA reads TGTGCTCTTGGGGAACTCCCCTGGGGGACCAAACTCATCTTT.

V gene TRDV1 combines with J gene TRDJ1, with 8 bases that match TRDD3. The CDR3 totals 19 residues. J gave up 1 base and V 2 bases, and 15 bases lay outside the gene matches. Per germline, CDR1 TSWWSYY and CDR2 QGS. The CDR3 here is CALGELGLPLGVFTDKLIF. In DNA form, the CDR3 reads TGTGCTCTTGGGGAATTGGGCCTACCACTGGGGGTTTTCACCGATAAACTCATCTTT.

A few counts support this clone. This chain uses TRDV1 with TRDJ1; D is possibly TRDD2 or TRDD3 (9 bases each). Germline CDR1 TSWWSYY, CDR2 QGS. Trimming took off 3 bases at V and 4 bases at J, with 30 bases between the two ends. The CDR3 runs 20 residues. In DNA, the CDR3 is TGTGCTCTTGGGGACCTACGGCCTTCCTACGCCGGGGGATACTACGATAAACTCATCTTT. This sequence encodes CALGDLRPSYAGGYYDKLIF.

This clone was counted a single time. At one end the junction does not follow the germline gene, possibly because of a read error. This chain links TRDV2 with TRDJ3; TRDD3 aligns across 12 bases. Germline CDR1 is GEAIGNYY and CDR2 is EKD. The CDR3 is 23 residues long. CDR3: CACDTVLGDTSTKSSRDTRQMFF. The CDR3 bases are TGTGCCTGTGACACTGTACTGGGGGATACCTCCACAAAAAGCTCCCGGGACACCCGACAGATGTTTTTC.

As for this clone: One end of the junction fails to match germline, which may point to a read error. Different DNA sequences within this sample yield the same CDR3. The CDR3 reads CALGDLFLPYWGMISTDKLIF. In DNA form, the CDR3 reads TGTGCTCTTGGGGACCTCTTCCTACCGTACTGGGGGATGATCAGCACCGATAAACTCATCTTC. The chain employs TRDV1 and TRDJ1; 10 positions match TRDD3. The CDR3 sequence is 21 residues long. Germline lookup yields CDR1 TSWWSYY and CDR2 QGS.

V and J are TRDV3 and TRDJ1, with 9 nucleotides matching TRDD3. This CDR3 region has 18 residues. Germline CDR1 is TVYSNPD and CDR2 is GDNSRS (reference sequence). V dropped 4 bases and J dropped 5; count of bases not matched to a gene: 23. The CDR3 DNA follows: TGTGCCTCCACGACCCTTCCTCTTTTTACTGGGGGAAATGATAAACTCATCTTT. It codes for CASTTLPLFTGGNDKLIF.

The rearrangement uses TRDV1 and TRDJ1; TRDD3 agrees at 11 bases. This CDR3 is 25 amino acids long. V lost 4 bases and J lost 0; bases outside the gene matches: 31. Germline CDR1 reads TSWWSYY; CDR2 reads QGS. The CDR3 region has the DNA TGTGCTCTTGGGGTCCTCCTTTCCCCTTCCTCCAGGAGGTGGGGGATACGGCAGTACACCGATAAACTCATCTTT. As protein: CALGVLLSPSSRRWGIRQYTDKLIF.